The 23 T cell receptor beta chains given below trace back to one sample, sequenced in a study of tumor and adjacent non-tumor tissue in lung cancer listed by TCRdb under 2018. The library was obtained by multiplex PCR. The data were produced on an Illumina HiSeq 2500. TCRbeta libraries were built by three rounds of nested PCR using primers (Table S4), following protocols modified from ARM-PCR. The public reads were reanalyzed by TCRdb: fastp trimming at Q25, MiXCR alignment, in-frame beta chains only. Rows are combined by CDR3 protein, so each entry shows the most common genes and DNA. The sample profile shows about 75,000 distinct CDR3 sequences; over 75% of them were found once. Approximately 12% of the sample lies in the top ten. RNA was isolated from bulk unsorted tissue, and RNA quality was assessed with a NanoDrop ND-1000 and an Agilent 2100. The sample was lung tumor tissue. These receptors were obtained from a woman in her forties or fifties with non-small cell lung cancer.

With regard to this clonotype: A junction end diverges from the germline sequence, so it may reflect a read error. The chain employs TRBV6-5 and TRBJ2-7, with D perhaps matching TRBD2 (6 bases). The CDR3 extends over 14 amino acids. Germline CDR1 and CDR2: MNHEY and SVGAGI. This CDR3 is CISNAPSETGVEYF. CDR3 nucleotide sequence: TGTATCAGCAACGCCCCATCCGAGACGGGGGTGGAATATTTC.

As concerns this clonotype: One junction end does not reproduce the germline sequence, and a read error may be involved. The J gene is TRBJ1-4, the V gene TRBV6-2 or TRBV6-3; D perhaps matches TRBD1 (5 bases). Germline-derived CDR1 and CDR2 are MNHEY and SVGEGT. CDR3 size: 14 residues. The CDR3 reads CASSTGSRGERLFF. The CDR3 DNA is TGTGCTAGCAGTACTGGGAGTAGGGGTGAAAGACTGTTTTTT.

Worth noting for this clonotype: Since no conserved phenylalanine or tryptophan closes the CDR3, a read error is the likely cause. CDR3 DNA sequence: TGTGCCAGCAGTTACGGCCCACAAAACATTCAGTACATC. It specifies CASSYGPQNIQYI. The chain links TRBV6-5 to TRBJ2-4; D is unresolved. V lost 2 bases, J lost 5 bases, and 7 bases lay in between. Germline V gene sequence: CDR1 MNHEY, CDR2 SVGAGI. This CDR3 is 13 amino acids long.

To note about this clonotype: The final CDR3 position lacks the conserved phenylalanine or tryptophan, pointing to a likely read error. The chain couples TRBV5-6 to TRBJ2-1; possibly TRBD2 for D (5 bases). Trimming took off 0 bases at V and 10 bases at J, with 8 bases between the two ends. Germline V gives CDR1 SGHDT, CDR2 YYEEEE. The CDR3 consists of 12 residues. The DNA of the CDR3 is TGTGCCAGCAGCTTGGCTAGCAACGAGCAGTTCTCC. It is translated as CASSLASNEQFS.

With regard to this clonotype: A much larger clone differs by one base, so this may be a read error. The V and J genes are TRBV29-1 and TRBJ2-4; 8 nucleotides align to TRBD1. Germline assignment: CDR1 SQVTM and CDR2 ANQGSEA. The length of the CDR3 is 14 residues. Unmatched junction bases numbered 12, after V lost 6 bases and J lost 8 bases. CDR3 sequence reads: CSVPYDRGGHIQYF. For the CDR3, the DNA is TGCAGCGTCCCCTATGACAGGGGAGGACACATTCAGTACTTC. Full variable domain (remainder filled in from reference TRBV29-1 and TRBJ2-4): SAVISQKPSRDICQRGTSLTIQCQVDSQVTMMFWYRQQPGQSLTLIATANQGSEATYESGFVIDKFPISRPNLTFSTLTVSNMSPEDSSIYLCSVPYDRGGHIQYFGAGTRLSVL.

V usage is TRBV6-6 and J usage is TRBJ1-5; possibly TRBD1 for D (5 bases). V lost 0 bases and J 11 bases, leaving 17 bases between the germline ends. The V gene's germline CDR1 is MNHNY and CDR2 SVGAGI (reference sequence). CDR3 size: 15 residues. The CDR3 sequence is CASSYSFDSNESQHF. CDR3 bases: TGTGCCAGCAGTTACTCGTTTGACAGCAATGAGTCCCAGCATTTT.

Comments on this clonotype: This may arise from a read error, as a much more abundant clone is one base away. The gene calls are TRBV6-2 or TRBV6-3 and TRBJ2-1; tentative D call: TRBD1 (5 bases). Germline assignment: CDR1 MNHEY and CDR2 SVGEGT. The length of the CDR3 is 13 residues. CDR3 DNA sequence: TGTACCAGCAGATGTCACACAGGCGATGAGCAGTTCTTC. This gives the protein CTSRCHTGDEQFF.

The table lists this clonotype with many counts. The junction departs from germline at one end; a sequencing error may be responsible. The CDR3 spells CASNAPSETGVEHF. The CDR3 region has the DNA TGTGCCAGCAACGCCCCATCCGAGACGGGGGTGGAACATTTC. The chain has TRBV6-5 and TRBJ2-7; possibly TRBD2 for D (6 bases). Germline values: CDR1 MNHEY, CDR2 SVGAGI. The CDR3 has 14 residues.

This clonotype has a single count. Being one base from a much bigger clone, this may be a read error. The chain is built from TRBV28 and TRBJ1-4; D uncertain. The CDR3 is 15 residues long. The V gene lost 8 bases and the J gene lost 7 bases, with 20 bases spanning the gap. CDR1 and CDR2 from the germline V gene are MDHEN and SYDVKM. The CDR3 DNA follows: TGTGCCAGCTGGACTCTAGATCGCCCATTTGAAAAACTGTTTTTT. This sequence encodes CASWTLDRPFEKLFF. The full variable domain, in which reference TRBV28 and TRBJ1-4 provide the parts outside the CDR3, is DVKVTQSSRYLVKRTGEKVFLECVQDMDHENMFWYRQDPGLGLRLIYFSYDVKMKEKGDIPEGYSVSREKKERFSLILESASTNQTSMYLCASWTLDRPFEKLFFGSGTQLSVL.

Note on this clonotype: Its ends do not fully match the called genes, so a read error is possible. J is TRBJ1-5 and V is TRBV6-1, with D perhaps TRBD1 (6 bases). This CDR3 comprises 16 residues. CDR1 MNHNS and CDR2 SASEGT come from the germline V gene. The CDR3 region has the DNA TGTGCCAGCAGATCGACAGGAGAGGGTACCAATCAGCCCCGGCAGTTT. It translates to CASRSTGEGTNQPRQF.

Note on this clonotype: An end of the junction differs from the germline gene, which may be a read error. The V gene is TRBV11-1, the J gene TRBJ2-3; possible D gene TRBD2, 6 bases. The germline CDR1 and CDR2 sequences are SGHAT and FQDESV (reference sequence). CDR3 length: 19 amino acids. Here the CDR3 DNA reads TGTACCAGCAGCTTAACCTTCGTCGGGGGTCAAGGGGGCACAGATACGCAGTATTTT. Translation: CTSSLTFVGGQGGTDTQYF. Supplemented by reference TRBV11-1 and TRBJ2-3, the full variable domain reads EAEVAQSPRYKITEKSQAVAFWCDPISGHATLYWYRQILGQGPELLVQFQDESVVDDSQLPKDRFSAERLKGVDSTLKIQPAELGDSAMYLCTSSLTFVGGQGGTDTQYFGPGTRLTVL.

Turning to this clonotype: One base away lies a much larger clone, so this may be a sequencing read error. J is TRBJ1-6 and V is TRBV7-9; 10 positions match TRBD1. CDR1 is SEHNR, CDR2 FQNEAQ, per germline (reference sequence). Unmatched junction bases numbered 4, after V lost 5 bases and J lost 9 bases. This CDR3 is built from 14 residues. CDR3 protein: CASSGTGDVSPLHF. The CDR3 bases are TGTGCCAGCAGCGGGACAGGGGACGTTTCACCCCTCCACTTT.

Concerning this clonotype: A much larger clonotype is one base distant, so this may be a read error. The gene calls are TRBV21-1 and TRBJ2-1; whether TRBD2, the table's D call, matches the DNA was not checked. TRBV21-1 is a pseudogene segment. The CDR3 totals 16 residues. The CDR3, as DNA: TGTACCAGCACCAGGCGGGGGGGTATCTCCTACAATGAGCAGTTCTTC. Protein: CTSTRRGGISYNEQFF.

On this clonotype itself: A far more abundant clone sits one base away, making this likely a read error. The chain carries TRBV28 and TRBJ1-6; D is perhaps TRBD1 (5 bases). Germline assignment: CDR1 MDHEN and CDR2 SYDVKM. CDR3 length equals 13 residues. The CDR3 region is CAGSGTGDSPLHF. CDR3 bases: TGTGCCGGCAGTGGGACCGGGGATTCACCCCTCCACTTT.

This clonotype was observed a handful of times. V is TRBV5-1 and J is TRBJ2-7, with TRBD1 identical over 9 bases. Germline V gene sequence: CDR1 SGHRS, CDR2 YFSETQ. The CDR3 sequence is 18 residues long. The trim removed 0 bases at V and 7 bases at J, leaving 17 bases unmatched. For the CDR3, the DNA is TGCGCCAGCAGCTTGGCCTTTTCCGGGACAGGGTATCGACGTGAGCAGTACTTC. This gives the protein CASSLAFSGTGYRREQYF.

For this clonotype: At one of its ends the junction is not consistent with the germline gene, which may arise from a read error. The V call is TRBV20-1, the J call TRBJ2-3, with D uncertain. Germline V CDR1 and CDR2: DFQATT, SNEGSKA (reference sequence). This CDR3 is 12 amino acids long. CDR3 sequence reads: CSARQYTNTRYF. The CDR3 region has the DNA TGCAGTGCTAGACAATACACAAATACGCGGTATTTT.

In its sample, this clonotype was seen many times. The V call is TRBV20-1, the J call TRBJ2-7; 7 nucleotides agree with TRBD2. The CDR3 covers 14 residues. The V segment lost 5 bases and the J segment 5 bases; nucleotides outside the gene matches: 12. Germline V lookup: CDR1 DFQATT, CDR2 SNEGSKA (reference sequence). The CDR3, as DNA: TGCAGTGCTCCACCCGGACTAGTAAGGGACGAGCAGTACTTC. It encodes CSAPPGLVRDEQYF.

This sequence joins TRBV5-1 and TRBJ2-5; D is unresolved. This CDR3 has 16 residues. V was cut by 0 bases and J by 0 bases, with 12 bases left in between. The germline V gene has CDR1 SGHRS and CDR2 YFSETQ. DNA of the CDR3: TGCGCCAGCAGCTTGGAGGTGGGTGGCTACCAAGAGACCCAGTACTTC. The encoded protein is CASSLEVGGYQETQYF.

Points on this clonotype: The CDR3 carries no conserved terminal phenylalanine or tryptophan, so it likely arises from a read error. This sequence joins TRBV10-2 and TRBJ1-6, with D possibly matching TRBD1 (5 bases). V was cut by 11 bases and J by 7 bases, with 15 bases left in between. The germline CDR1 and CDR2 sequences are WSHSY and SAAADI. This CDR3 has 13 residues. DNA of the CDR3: TGCGCCGCCCACCCGGGACTCAATTCACCCCTCCACTGT. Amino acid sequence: CAAHPGLNSPLHC.

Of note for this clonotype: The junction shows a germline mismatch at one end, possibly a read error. The CDR3 DNA follows: TGTGCCAGCACCCAAGAGCCTAGCGGGAGCTATGAGCAGTACTTC. Translating it yields CASTQEPSGSYEQYF. This chain links TRBV4-2 with TRBJ2-7; TRBD2 matches 10 bases. This CDR3 has 15 amino acids. The germline gives CDR1 LGHNA, CDR2 YNFKEQ.

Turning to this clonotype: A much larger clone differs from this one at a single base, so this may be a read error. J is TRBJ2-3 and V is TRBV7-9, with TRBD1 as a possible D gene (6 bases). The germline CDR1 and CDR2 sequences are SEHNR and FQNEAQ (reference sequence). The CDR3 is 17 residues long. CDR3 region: CASSPSHRTESTDRQYF. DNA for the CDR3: TGTGCCAGCAGTCCCAGTCATCGGACAGAGAGCACAGATAGGCAGTATTTT.

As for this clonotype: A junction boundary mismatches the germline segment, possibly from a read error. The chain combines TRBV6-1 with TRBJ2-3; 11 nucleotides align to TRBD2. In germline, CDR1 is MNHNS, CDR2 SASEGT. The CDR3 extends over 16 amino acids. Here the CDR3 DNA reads TGTGCCAGCAGTAAGACGTTAGCGGGAGGGCGCGATACGCAATATTTT. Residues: CASSKTLAGGRDTQYF.

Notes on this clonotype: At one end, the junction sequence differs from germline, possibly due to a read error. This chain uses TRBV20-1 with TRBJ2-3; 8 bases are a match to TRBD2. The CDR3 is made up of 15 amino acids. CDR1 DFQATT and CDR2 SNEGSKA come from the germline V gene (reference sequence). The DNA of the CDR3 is TGCAGCGTGAGGGGGACGGGAGGGTTGTCAGATACGCAATATTTT. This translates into CSVRGTGGLSDTQYF.